This entry is about one TCR beta chain. This clone's antigen is unknown. There are no base qualities to consult, and no much larger clone falls within one base. The source of the sample is a study of cytomegalovirus exposure and HLA in healthy donors (dated by TCRdb to about 2017). For the study in its entirety: An earlier analysis of approximately 600 of the donors reported about 290 Gb of sequence data and around 110 million unique TCR beta sequences from about 200 million T cells. An early release that covered approximately 600 HLA-typed donors contained about 300 gigabases of sequencing data and around 80 million unique TCR sequences. The genetic ancestry cluster associated with self-reported Caucasian donors included over 65% of the 398 genotyped donors. The study aimed to test whether cataloging public T cell receptors could reveal signatures of past pathogen exposure. The T cell repertoires of some 670 subjects were profiled by immunosequencing and related to cytomegalovirus serostatus. Along with the roughly 710-subject first cohort, a separate validation cohort of approximately 110 different subjects was used. To predict cytomegalovirus infection status, the study combined high-throughput TCR immunosequencing, statistical association of individual TCRs with disease status, and machine learning. In a later analysis, previously published TCR beta repertoires from hundreds of donors were re-analyzed and high-resolution HLA genotyping was added so that TCR occurrence patterns could be studied. Rather than using new phenotypic data, the later analysis identified candidate immune exposures from TCR beta sequences and from how often those sequences occurred across donors. An earlier analysis of 450 to 750 of the donors used high-throughput TCR beta sequencing to judge whether each TCR beta V gene segment behaved as functional or pseudogenic. Donor age, sex, ethnicity and CMV serostatus were compiled alongside the repertoire data. In a later genetic analysis, genome-wide SNP genotypes for about 65% of the roughly 670 donors were used, and that subset was treated as a discovery cohort. All discovery cohort repertoires had been generated on a single sequencing platform. Class I and class II HLA loci were covered by the typing at four-digit resolution. Typing coverage differed by locus: A, B, C, DRB1 and DQB1 were typed in roughly 629-630 donors, DQA1 in 500 to 550, DPA1 in 600 to 610, and DPB1 in approximately 450. Several DR-DQ haplotypes were handled as single units for association and clustering because linkage in the cohort was strong. Across 398 genotyped donors of the cohort, an average of about 240,000 unique TCR beta nucleotide sequences per donor were sequenced, and 15% to 20% of those sequences were non-productive.

The receptor library was made with the immunoSEQ multiplex PCR assay. The multiplex PCR relied on a mix of 60 forward primers for TCR Vbeta segments and 13 reverse primers for TCR Jbeta segments. Amplification of the CDR3 region of rearranged TCR beta genes was performed with a multiplex PCR assay on genomic DNA. On the Illumina HiSeq System, the amplified TCR beta libraries were sequenced as 87-base-pair reads. The original methods were these. A later analysis tallied 70 million to 100 million unique TCR beta chains across the 700 or so repertoires, and approximately 12 million of those chains were shared by two or more donors. Raw reads were error-corrected and collapsed into unique sequences with a nearest-neighbor algorithm that merged closely related sequences to remove PCR and sequencing errors. To assign V, D and J gene segments, CDR3 sequences were aligned to IMGT reference sequences. For a sequence to be retained, a match of at least six nucleotides was required to both a V gene segment and a J gene segment. Rearrangements were called productive when the CDR3 lacked stop codons and stayed in frame with V and J; all others were non-productive. CDR3 was defined according to IMGT convention as the region running from the second conserved V-encoded cysteine to the conserved J-encoded phenylalanine. The earlier analysis of 587 of the donors excluded sequences that lacked an unambiguous match to a single V gene segment. In an earlier analysis of 450 to 700 of the donors, V segments were called functional above 56.7% productive rearrangements and were called segregating when the between-donor standard deviation exceeded 5%. A statistical classification framework was built to diagnose cytomegalovirus status from the catalog of TCR beta chain sequences. V and J gene assignment, in a later analysis, came from comparing TCR nucleotide sequences with IMGT/GENE-DB human TR gene sequences. In a later analysis, CDR3 sequences and most-parsimonious VDJ recombination scenarios were assigned using the TCRdist pipeline. In a later analysis, every TCR beta chain was defined by the combination of its CDR3 amino acid sequence and its V-gene family, and reads without a unique V-gene family were dropped. To address suspected cross-contamination and a sequencing artifact, a later analysis removed some 620 highly shared, low-generation-probability nucleotide sequences. A later analysis calculated a clonal expansion index for each public chain from normalized within-repertoire ranks of inferred template counts. In a later analysis, generation probabilities were computed with a VDJ recombination model fitted to out-of-frame rearrangements, and the resulting probabilities were checked against IGoR. In a later analysis, TCR-TCR, TCR-HLA and TCR-CMV co-occurrence was scored with hypergeometric tests, and a repertoire-size bias correction was applied to TCR pairs. False discovery rates were estimated in a later analysis by permuting HLA or CMV assignments 20 times. In a later analysis, co-occurring TCRs were grouped with DBSCAN, and TCRdist sequence similarity was added when clustering was performed within HLA-allele-positive subsets. Repertoires with fewer than 30,000 or more than 120,000 public chains, plus five repertoires with anomalous nucleotide sharing, were excluded from co-occurrence clustering. The immuneACCESS repertoire file appears here via TCRdb, limited to in-frame rearrangements. These files lack a portion of the clones; in checked studies, under half of the deficit traces to unresolved V genes, and the cause of the others is not known. The D gene and trimming were derived from the DNA, and the V and J assignments and clone size from that table. In this sample the table shows 100,000 to 150,000 clones, around 81% of which occur a single time. In total, the top ten clones hold approximately 1.8% of the sample.

Overall study outcomes, separate from this receptor: A later analysis reported that several top co-occurrence clusters appeared linked to parvovirus B19, influenza, CMV and Epstein-Barr virus. In a later genetic analysis, fewer N-insertions in productive TCRs were reported among donors in an Asian-associated ancestry cluster than the roughly 700-donor mean. In vitro tests confirmed that three of the cytomegalovirus-associated TCR beta chains recognize cytomegalovirus antigens. The sequencing pipeline was judged likely to have produced a cluster of highly shared sequence variants as a technical artifact. The only immune exposure information available for the cohort was CMV serostatus. It was suggested by the authors that the approach could potentially be generalized to other disease states and immunological phenotypes. Most CMV-associated TCR beta chains appeared to be HLA-restricted in a later analysis, and the HLA associations seemed to be driven largely by CMV exposure. Some IMGT-functional V segments, including TRBV6-2 and TRBV6-3, could not be told apart with the 87-base-pair reads, so those segments were excluded. Presence/absence analyses assumed roughly uniform sequencing depth across donors, an assumption that may not hold. According to a later analysis, TCR association rates differed among HLA loci, with DRB1 alleles showing the most associated TCRs and HLA-C alleles showing the fewest. Broadly in line with IMGT annotations, most TCR beta V segments showed up in productive rearrangements about 87% or about 30% of the time in an earlier analysis of around 550 of the donors. In a later genetic analysis, a missense DCLRE1C variant was associated with V-gene and J-gene trimming of TCR beta chains, and the association was replicated in an independent cohort. In the study, about 150 TCR beta chains were listed as associated with cytomegalovirus. A further reported finding was that TCR beta sequences accurately predicted the HLA-A and HLA-B alleles for most subjects in the first cohort. Compared with equally common non-associated chains, HLA-associated TCR beta chains in a later analysis were more clonally expanded and had lower generation probabilities. In a later analysis, some 18,000 TCR beta sequences were associated with specific HLA alleles at a false discovery rate of 0.05. The earlier analysis of 587 of the donors excluded 15 to 20 rarely observed V segments, including chromosome 9 orphons, because counts were too low. Strong co-occurrence of HLA alleles, especially DR and DQ, made assigning TCR associations to individual alleles difficult. In this cohort, only TCR beta chains were sequenced, and detectable features were limited by the absence of alpha or paired-chain data. Most TCR sequences were seen in very few donors, while some public TCRs were found in many individuals. Because HLA typing was missing for some donors at each locus, association tests included only the typed subset. Linkage disequilibrium might explain the correlated functional status among segregating V segments, but an unknown experimental factor could not be excluded. In both the original and validation cohorts, the classifier was reported to diagnose cytomegalovirus status with high specificity and sensitivity.

V lost 5 bases and J lost 5 bases, and the count of bases not matched to a germline gene is 11. Measured from the cysteine to the phenylalanine, the CDR3 is 17 residues long. Only the CDR3 portion is preserved as DNA: 51 bases, with reading frame beginning at the first base. The germline V gene (reference sequence) provides CDR1 SGHKS and CDR2 YYEKEE. The cohort was made up of 666 healthy bone marrow donors. All cohort members were sampled while nominally healthy, although unrecorded immune exposures were likely present. The donor was CMV seronegative and was included in the group of a few hundred seronegative cohort members. Every donor gave a peripheral blood sample, and the peripheral blood mononuclear cells from that sample were used for TCR beta sequencing. Genomic DNA extraction from the blood cell samples was performed with the Qiagen DNeasy Blood Extraction Kit.

The V and J genes are TRBV5-5 and TRBJ2-2; 11 junctional bases match TRBD2. The sequence was obtained from a woman aged 45-65 years in good health and CMV-seronegative. Sequencing was performed on PBMCs. This receptor carries the CDR3 CASRHKLAGDRTGELFF. The DNA is as follows: TGTGCCAGCAGGCACAAACTAGCGGGAGATCGGACCGGGGAGCTGTTTTTT.